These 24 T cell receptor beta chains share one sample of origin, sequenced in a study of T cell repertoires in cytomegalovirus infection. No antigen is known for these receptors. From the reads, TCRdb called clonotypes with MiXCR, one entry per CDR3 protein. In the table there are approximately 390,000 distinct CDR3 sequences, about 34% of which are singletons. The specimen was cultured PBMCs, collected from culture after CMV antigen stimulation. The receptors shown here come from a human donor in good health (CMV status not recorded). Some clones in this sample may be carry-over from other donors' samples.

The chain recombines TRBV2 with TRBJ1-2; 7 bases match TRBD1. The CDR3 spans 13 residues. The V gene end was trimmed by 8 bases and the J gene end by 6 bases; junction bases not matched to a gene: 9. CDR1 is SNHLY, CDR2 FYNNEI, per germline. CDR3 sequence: CASLTRQGNGYTF. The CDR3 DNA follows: TGTGCCAGCCTGACGAGACAGGGAAATGGCTACACCTTC.

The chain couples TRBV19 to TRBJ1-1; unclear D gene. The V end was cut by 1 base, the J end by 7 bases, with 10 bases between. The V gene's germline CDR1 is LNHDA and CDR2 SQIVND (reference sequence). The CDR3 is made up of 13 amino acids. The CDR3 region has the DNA TGTGCCAGTAGTATAGGGGTGCGCAGTGAAGCTTTCTTT. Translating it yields CASSIGVRSEAFF. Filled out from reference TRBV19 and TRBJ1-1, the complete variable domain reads DGGITQSPKYLFRKEGQNVTLSCEQNLNHDAMYWYRQDPGQGLRLIYYSQIVNDFQKGDIAEGYSVSREKKESFPLTVTSAQKNPTAFYLCASSIGVRSEAFFGQGTRLTVV.

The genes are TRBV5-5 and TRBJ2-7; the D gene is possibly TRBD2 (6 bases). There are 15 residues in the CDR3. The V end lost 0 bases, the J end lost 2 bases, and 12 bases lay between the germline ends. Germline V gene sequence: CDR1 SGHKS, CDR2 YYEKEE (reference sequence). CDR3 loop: CASSLGGGVTYEQYF. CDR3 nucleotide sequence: TGTGCCAGCAGCTTGGGAGGCGGGGTTACCTACGAGCAGTACTTC.

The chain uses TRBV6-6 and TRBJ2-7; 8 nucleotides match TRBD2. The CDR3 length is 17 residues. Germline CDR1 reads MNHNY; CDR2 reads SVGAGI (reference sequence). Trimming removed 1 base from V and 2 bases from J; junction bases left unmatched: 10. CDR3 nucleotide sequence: TGTGCCAGCAGTTACTACCCCGGGACTAGTCGAACCTACGAGCAGTACGTC. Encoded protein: CASSYYPGTSRTYEQYV.

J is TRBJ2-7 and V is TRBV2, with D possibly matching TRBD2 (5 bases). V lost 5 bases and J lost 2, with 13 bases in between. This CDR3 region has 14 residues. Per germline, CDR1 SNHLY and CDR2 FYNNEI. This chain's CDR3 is CASSSGPPAYEQYF. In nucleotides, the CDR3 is TGTGCCAGCAGTAGCGGACCCCCAGCCTACGAGCAGTACTTC.

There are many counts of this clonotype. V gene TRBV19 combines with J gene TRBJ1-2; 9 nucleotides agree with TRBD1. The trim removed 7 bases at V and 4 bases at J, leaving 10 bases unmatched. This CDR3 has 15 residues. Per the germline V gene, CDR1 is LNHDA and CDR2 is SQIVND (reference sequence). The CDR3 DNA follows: TGTGCCAGTACTGATTCCGGGACAGGGCGCTATGGCTACACCTTC. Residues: CASTDSGTGRYGYTF.

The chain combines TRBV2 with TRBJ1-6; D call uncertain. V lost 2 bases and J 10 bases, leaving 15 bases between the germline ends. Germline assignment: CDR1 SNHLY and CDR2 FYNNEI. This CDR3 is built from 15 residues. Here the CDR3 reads CASSETHIQGSPLHF. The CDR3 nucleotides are TGTGCCAGCAGTGAAACCCACATCCAAGGATCACCCCTCCACTTT.

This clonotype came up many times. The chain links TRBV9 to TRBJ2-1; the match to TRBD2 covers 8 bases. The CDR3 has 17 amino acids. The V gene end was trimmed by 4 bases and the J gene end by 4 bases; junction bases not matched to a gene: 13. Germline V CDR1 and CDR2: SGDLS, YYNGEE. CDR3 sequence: CASSLRGGGAGYNEQFF. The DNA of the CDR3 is TGTGCCAGCAGCCTTCGGGGGGGTGGGGCCGGATACAATGAGCAGTTCTTC.

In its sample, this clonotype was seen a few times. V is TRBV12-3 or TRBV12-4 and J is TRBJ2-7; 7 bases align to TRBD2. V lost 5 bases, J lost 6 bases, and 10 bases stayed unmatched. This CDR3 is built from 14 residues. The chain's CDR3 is CASSPTSPPSEQYV. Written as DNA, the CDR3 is TGTGCCAGCAGTCCGACTAGCCCGCCCTCCGAGCAGTACGTC.

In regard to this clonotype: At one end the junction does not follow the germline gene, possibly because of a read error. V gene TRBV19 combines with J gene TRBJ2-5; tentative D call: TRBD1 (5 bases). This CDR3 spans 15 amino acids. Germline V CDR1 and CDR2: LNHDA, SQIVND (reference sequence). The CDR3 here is CASSIAQAAQEIQYF. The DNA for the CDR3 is TGTGCCAGTAGTATTGCACAGGCTGCCCAAGAGATCCAGTACTTC.

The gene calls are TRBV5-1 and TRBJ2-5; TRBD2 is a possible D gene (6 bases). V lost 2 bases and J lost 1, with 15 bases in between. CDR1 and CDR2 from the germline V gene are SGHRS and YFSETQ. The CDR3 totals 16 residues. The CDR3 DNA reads TGCGCCAGCAGCTTCAGCGGTAGCGGTGTCCAAGAGACCCAGTACTTC. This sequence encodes CASSFSGSGVQETQYF. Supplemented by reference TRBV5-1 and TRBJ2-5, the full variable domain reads KAGVTQTPRYLIKTRGQQVTLSCSPISGHRSVSWYQQTPGQGLQFLFEYFSETQRNKGNFPGRFSGRQFSNSRSEMNVSTLELGDSALYLCASSFSGSGVQETQYFGPGTRLLVL.

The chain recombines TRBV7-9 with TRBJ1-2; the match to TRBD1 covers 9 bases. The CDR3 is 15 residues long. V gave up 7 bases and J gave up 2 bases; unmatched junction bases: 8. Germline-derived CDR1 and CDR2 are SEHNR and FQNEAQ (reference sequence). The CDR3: CASTPRTGVNYGYTF. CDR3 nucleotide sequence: TGTGCCAGCACCCCAAGGACAGGGGTGAACTATGGCTACACCTTC.

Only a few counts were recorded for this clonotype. The CDR3 sequence: CASSLGREQPQHF. The CDR3 region has the DNA TGTGCCAGCAGCTTAGGGAGGGAGCAGCCCCAGCATTTT. J is TRBJ1-5 and V is TRBV7-2; D call uncertain. Germline V lookup: CDR1 SGHTA, CDR2 FQGNSA. The CDR3 runs 13 residues. Between the trimmed V and J ends, which lost 1 base and 7 bases, there was a span of 8 bases.

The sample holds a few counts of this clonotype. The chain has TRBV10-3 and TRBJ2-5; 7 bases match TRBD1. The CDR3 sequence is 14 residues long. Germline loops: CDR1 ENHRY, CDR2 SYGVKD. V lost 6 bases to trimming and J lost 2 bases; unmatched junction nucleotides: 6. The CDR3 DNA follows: TGTGCCATCAGCGACAGGGTAAAACAAGAGACCCAGTACTTC. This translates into CAISDRVKQETQYF.

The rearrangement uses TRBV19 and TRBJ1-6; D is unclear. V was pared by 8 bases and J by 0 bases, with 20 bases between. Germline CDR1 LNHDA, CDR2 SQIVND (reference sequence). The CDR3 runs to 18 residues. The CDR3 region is CASAPAQLRSSYNSPLHF. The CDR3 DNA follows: TGTGCCAGTGCCCCTGCCCAGCTACGGAGCTCCTATAATTCACCCCTCCACTTT.

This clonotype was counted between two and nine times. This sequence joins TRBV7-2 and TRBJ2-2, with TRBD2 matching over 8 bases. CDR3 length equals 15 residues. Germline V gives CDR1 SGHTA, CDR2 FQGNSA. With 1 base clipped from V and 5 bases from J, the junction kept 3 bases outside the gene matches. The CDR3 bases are TGTGCCAGCAGCTTAGTGCCGGGAGGGACCGGGGAGCTGTTTTTT. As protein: CASSLVPGGTGELFF.

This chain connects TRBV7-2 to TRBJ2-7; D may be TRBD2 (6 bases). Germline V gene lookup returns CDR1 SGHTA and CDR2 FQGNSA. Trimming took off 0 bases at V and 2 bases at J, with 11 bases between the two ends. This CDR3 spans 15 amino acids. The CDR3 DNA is TGTGCCAGCAGCTTAGCCCCGGGAGCTCCCTACGAGCAGTACGTC. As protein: CASSLAPGAPYEQYV.

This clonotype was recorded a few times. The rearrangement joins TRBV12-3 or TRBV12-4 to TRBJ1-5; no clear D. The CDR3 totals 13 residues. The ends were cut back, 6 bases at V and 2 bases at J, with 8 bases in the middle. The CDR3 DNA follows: TGTGCCAGCAGCTTAAACGGCAATCAGCCCCAGCATTTT. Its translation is CASSLNGNQPQHF.

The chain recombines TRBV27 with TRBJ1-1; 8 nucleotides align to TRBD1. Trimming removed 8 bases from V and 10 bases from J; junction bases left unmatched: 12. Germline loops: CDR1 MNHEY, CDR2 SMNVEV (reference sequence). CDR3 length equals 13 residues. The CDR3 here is CASRGTGWSRAFF. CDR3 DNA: TGTGCCAGCCGCGGGACAGGATGGTCGCGAGCTTTCTTT.

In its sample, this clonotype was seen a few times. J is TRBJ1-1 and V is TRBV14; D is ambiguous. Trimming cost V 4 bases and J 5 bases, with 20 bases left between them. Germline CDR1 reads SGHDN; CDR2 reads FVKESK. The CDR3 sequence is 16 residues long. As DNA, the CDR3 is TGTGCCAGCAGCCGTTCGGGCCCAAGGTTGACGACTGAAGCTTTCTTT. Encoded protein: CASSRSGPRLTTEAFF.

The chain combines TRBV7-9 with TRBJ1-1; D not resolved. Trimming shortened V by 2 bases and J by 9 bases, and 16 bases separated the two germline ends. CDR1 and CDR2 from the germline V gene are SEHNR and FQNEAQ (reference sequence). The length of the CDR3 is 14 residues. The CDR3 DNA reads TGTGCCAGCAGCTTACCACGGGAGCAGTACAAAGCTTTCTTT. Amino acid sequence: CASSLPREQYKAFF.

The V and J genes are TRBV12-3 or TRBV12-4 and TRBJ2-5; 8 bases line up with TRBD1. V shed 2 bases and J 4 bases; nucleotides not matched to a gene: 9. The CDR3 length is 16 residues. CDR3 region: CASSLSGQGTGETQYF. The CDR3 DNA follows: TGTGCCAGCAGTTTATCAGGACAGGGAACGGGAGAGACCCAGTACTTC.

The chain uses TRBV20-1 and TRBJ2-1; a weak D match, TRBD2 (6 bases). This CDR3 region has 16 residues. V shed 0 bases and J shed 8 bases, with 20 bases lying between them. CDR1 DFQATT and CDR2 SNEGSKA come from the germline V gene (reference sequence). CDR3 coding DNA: TGCAGTGCTAGAGATCGAGGGGACTGGTATTTCGATGAGCAGTTCTTC. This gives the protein CSARDRGDWYFDEQFF.

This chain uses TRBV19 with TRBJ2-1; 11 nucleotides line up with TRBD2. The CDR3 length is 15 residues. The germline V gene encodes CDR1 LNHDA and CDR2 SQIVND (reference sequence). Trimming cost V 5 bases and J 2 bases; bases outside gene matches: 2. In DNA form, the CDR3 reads TGTGCCAGTAGTTTAGCGGGAGGGACCTACAATGAGCAGTTCTTC. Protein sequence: CASSLAGGTYNEQFF.